This TCR beta chain was sequenced during a study of monozygotic twins with inflammatory bowel disease. Study results and limitations: There were differing immunosuppressive treatments, which may have added variability to patient repertoires.

TCRdb re-analyzed the 5' RACE reads; it lists each CDR3 protein once, without DNA. Its table lists hundreds of thousands of distinct CDR3 sequences. Comments on this clonotype: Its antigen is undetermined.

The CDR3 loop spans 12 amino acids. Germline CDR1 is SGHTA and CDR2 is FQGNSA. The specimen sequenced was blood. This receptor was obtained from a human donor with ulcerative colitis or Crohn's disease, or a healthy co-twin of an affected twin (not recorded which). The chain is built from TRBV7-2 and TRBJ1-5. This chain's CDR3 is CASSPTGQPQHF.